Listed here are 14 T cell receptor beta chains from one sample, sequenced in a study of early T cells in non-severe SARS-CoV-2 infection. TCRdb re-derived calls from the 5' RACE reads in MiXCR, one entry per CDR3 protein. Altogether over 60,000 distinct CDR3 sequences are present, about 9.4% being singletons, with the ten largest covering roughly 7.5%. The specimen was whole blood, collected at baseline. The receptors were gathered from an adult who was a healthcare worker with PCR-confirmed SARS-CoV-2 infection or an uninfected control (not recorded which).

This clonotype has only a few counts. The chain joins TRBV4-1 to TRBJ1-5, with D possibly TRBD1 on 6 matching bases. Germline loops: CDR1 MGHRA, CDR2 YSYEKL. V was trimmed by 4 bases and J by 3 bases, leaving 13 bases between them. This CDR3 region has 15 residues. The chain's CDR3 is CASSPLGQFNQPQHF. The CDR3, as DNA: TGCGCCAGCAGCCCCTTAGGACAGTTCAATCAGCCCCAGCATTTT.

The V call is TRBV30, the J call TRBJ2-1, with 7 bases that match TRBD1. With 7 bases clipped from V and 1 base from J, the junction kept 7 bases outside the gene matches. In germline, CDR1 is GTSNPN, CDR2 SVGIG (reference sequence). This CDR3 is built from 14 residues. The CDR3 reads CALLRQGSYNEQFF. CDR3 DNA: TGTGCCTTATTGAGACAGGGATCCTACAATGAGCAGTTCTTC.

The gene calls are TRBV12-3 or TRBV12-4 and TRBJ1-3; D is possibly TRBD1 (5 bases). The ends were cut back, 4 bases at V and 3 bases at J, with 7 bases in the middle. The CDR3 spans 13 residues. CDR3 protein: CASSYGGGNTIYF. CDR3 DNA: TGTGCCAGCAGTTATGGGGGTGGAAACACCATATATTTT.

This clonotype was seen only a few times. CDR3 sequence reads: CASSLSPSGANVLTF. For the CDR3, the DNA is TGTGCCAGCAGCTTATCGCCCTCTGGGGCCAACGTCCTGACTTTC. The V call is TRBV7-9, the J call TRBJ2-6, with D unresolved. Trimming left V 2 bases short and J 0 bases short, with 5 bases between. This CDR3 has 15 amino acids. The germline V gene has CDR1 SEHNR and CDR2 FQNEAQ (reference sequence).

This chain links TRBV7-4 with TRBJ2-7; no reliable D call. CDR1 is SGHVT and CDR2 is SQSDAQ in the germline V gene. Trimming removed 1 base at V and 5 bases at J, with 21 bases between. The CDR3 is 17 residues long. The CDR3 bases are TGTGCCAGCAGCTTAGAACAGCACGGCCTTCCCTTCGACGAGCAGTACTTC. This codes for CASSLEQHGLPFDEQYF.

The table lists this clonotype with many counts. The CDR3 bases are TGTGCCAGCAGCCTCGCGAGGGGGGGCCTCGGCGAGCAGTACTTC. This gives the protein CASSLARGGLGEQYF. V and J are TRBV11-2 and TRBJ2-7; possible D gene TRBD2, 7 bases. Germline V gene sequence: CDR1 SGHAT, CDR2 FQNNGV. The V gene lost 5 bases and the J gene lost 6 bases, with 20 bases spanning the gap. The CDR3 covers 15 residues.

V usage is TRBV12-5 and J usage is TRBJ2-3; TRBD1 matches 8 bases. J lost 2 bases, V lost 1 base, and 14 bases had no gene match. CDR1 and CDR2 from the germline V gene are LGHNT and FRNRAP. The CDR3 runs to 19 residues. CDR3 sequence (DNA): TGTGCTAGTGGTTTGGCCGCGGGACAGGCCCTTGTCTCCACAGATACGCAGTATTTT. The encoded protein is CASGLAAGQALVSTDTQYF.

This clonotype has just a few counts. The chain has TRBV7-8 and TRBJ2-7, with a possible D match to TRBD2 (6 bases). The CDR3 consists of 16 residues. V lost 6 bases and J lost 0, with 18 bases in between. Germline CDR1 is SGHVS and CDR2 is FQNEAQ. The CDR3 region has the DNA TGTGCCAGCAGTCCTCTACCGGGACTCCGCTCCTACGAGCAGTACTTC. Its protein is CASSPLPGLRSYEQYF.

This clonotype was seen a handful of times. The DNA for the CDR3 is TGTGCCAGCAGCTTAAGCTTTTACGAGCAGTACTTC. It is translated as CASSLSFYEQYF. J is TRBJ2-7 and V is TRBV7-9; no clear D. CDR3 length equals 12 residues. Germline V gives CDR1 SEHNR, CDR2 FQNEAQ (reference sequence). Trimming stripped 2 bases from V and 4 bases from J, with 6 bases between.

V usage is TRBV5-1 and J usage is TRBJ2-5; tentatively, D is TRBD1 or TRBD2 (5 bases each). V lost 6 bases to trimming and J lost 2 bases, with 20 bases between them. The CDR3 extends over 16 amino acids. Germline V gives CDR1 SGHRS, CDR2 YFSETQ. The CDR3 is CASTEGTALLQETQYF. The CDR3, as DNA: TGCGCCAGCACCGAGGGGACCGCGCTTCTTCAAGAGACCCAGTACTTC.

With respect to this clonotype: This CDR3 is missing its conserved last phenylalanine or tryptophan, likely due to a read error. CDR3 bases: TGTGCCAGCAGCCTGGGACAGTTAAGCACAGATACGCAGTATCTT. Translation: CASSLGQLSTDTQYL. This chain links TRBV12-3 or TRBV12-4 with TRBJ2-3, with 7 positions matching TRBD1. V dropped 6 bases and J dropped 0; count of bases not matched to a gene: 6. The CDR3 covers 15 residues.

This clonotype has a handful of counts. CDR3 sequence reads: CASSSTGRYEQYF. The CDR3 nucleotides are TGTGCCAGCAGTTCGACAGGGAGGTACGAGCAGTACTTC. The J gene is TRBJ2-7, the V gene TRBV6-6, with D maybe TRBD1 (7 bases). The CDR3 extends over 13 amino acids. V was trimmed by 4 bases and J by 4 bases, leaving 11 bases between them. Per germline, CDR1 MNHNY and CDR2 SVGAGI (reference sequence).

Many counts were recorded for this clonotype. The rearrangement links TRBV28 to TRBJ2-2, with D perhaps being TRBD1 or TRBD2 (5 bases each). V was clipped by 3 bases and J by 5 bases, with 16 bases between them. This CDR3 is 16 amino acids long. Germline CDR1 MDHEN, CDR2 SYDVKM. CDR3 coding DNA: TGTGCCAGCAGTTTGGCTCCGGGACGGAAGACCGGGGAGCTGTTTTTT. This translates into CASSLAPGRKTGELFF.

V and J are TRBV5-1 and TRBJ1-1; D gene unclear. CDR3 length equals 15 residues. CDR1 SGHRS and CDR2 YFSETQ come from the germline V gene. V was shortened by 4 bases and J by 0 bases, with 13 bases between the two germline ends. This CDR3 is CASSPNHDMNTEAFF. The CDR3 DNA follows: TGCGCCAGCAGCCCTAACCATGACATGAACACTGAAGCTTTCTTT.